This TCR beta chain is drawn from a study of T-cell memory formation after mild COVID-19. This clonotype was seen a handful of times. Antigen: not known. Study findings and constraints: Later expanders leaned CD4+, whereas clones that contracted between day 15 and 85 were balanced CD4/CD8.

TCRdb passed the 5' RACE reads through MiXCR, listing each CDR3 protein once. The top ten clones hold roughly 3.6% of a sample with about 250,000 distinct CDR3 sequences, about 17% of them seen once. V lost 5 bases to trimming and J lost 8 bases, with 15 bases between them. In germline, CDR1 is KGHSH, CDR2 LQKENI. The CDR3 sequence is 13 residues long. This receptor was taken from a man between 18 and 35 years old who had mild COVID-19 (a few samples of this study predate the infection). Cell type and time point are not known. This chain links TRBV18 with TRBJ1-2; a weak D match, TRBD1 (6 bases). Sequencing was performed on PBMCs or a T cell subset sorted from them (not recorded which). The CDR3 here is CASSLQGVSGYTF. The CDR3 DNA sequence: TGTGCCAGCTCATTACAGGGTGTAAGCGGCTACACCTTC.